This T cell receptor beta chain was sequenced during a study of shared clonotypes between healthy human individuals (dated by TCRdb to the early 2020s). Regarding the study in general: Two women and a few men aged 18 to 49 years were included in the cohort. For each donor, three plates each were used for CD4 naive and CD4 memory, two plates were used for CD8 naive, and one plate was used for CD8 memory. To estimate repertoire size and how much clonotypes are shared between individuals, the study performed deep sequencing of blood TCR repertoires from five healthy adults. To increase sequencing depth and limit assay-specific biases, different laboratories used diverse techniques to prepare libraries and sequence TCR repertoires. Each donor's leukapheresis produced roughly between about 0.85 and 10 billion PBMCs. Points the paper makes about the study in general: Compared with non-shared clonotypes, the clonotypes found in all four sorted-subset donors had higher generation probabilities. When a few donors were compared, the shared fraction of clonotypes was 5% to 6.5% for naive CD4, around 3.5% for naive CD8, 2% to 2.5% for memory CD4, and 0.4% for memory CD8. Based on pairwise subsampling, the degree of clonotype sharing among donors was expected to be affected by sequencing depth. Sampling was limited to blood, and TCR repertoires in tissue likely differ from TCR repertoires in blood. Naive subsets generally had larger estimated clonotype richness than memory subsets did. Even with the large sequencing depth, rarefaction of the sorted-subset datasets indicated that sequencing was incomplete. The small number of donors limited the genetic and exposure-history diversity represented.

Using the deep immunoSEQ assay, multiplex PCR amplified TCR CDR3 regions from genomic DNA. Extracted genomic DNA from each cell subset was spread evenly across all wells of several immunoSEQ 96-well plates, with each plate serving as a replicate. For sorted subsets, 200 ng of genomic DNA, equivalent to some 33,000 T cell genomes, went into each replicate PCR. Purified libraries were measured with a Qubit 3.0 fluorometer, size-checked on a Bioanalyzer 2100, and measured again with the KAPA Library Quantification kit. Every immunoSEQ 96-well plate was sequenced on a separate single-read 150-cycle Illumina NextSeq 550 flow cell. Concerning the study's data processing: The immunoSEQ output contained only junctional sequences without quality scores, so filtering could not match that applied to full-length reads. To assign V/J genes and CDR3, sequences were annotated against IMGT germline references using PyIR, a Python wrapper for IgBLAST v1.9. Reads with weak V/J assignments (E-value above 1e-6), missing CDR3, stop codons, out-of-frame junctions, or ambiguous translated residues were removed. V3J clonotypes were defined as sequences sharing the same inferred V gene, J gene, and CDR3 amino acid sequence. Percentage overlap between repertoires was calculated by dividing the number of shared unique clonotypes by the size of the smaller repertoire. Richness of each repertoire was evaluated using RTK rarefaction, the Chao1 estimator, and Recon v2.1 estimates of unobserved clonotypes. Generation probabilities for all TCRbeta clonotypes obtained by the gDNA method from several donors were computed using OLGA. TCRdb took this table from immuneACCESS and kept in-frame rearrangements with V and J called. Such tables lack part of the clones; where checked against another copy, unresolved V genes explain under half of the gap, and the rest is unexplained. Clonal size and the V and J genes are those of that table, whereas D and trimming came from the DNA. Present in this sample are around 690,000 clones, 80% to 95% of which were seen just once. 34% of the sample is in the top ten clones.

As regards this clone: It has no known antigen specificity. Base-call qualities are not available, and no considerably larger clone is one nucleotide away.

Healthy HIV-negative adults with no recently reported acute infections or vaccinations were included as donors. Every donor was a Caucasian adult residing in Nashville, Tennessee, USA. CD8 memory samples combined magnetically selected CD45RO+ cells with CCR7-negative CD45RA+ effector memory (TemRA) cells. Blood was obtained by leukapheresis, after which PBMCs were separated by Ficoll-Histopaque density gradient centrifugation and cryopreserved in liquid nitrogen vapor phase. Analytical flow cytometry was used to check the purity and quantity of every magnetically sorted T cell population. Genomic DNA was isolated from each sorted fraction and quantified by UV absorbance on a Nanodrop 2000c. CDR1 and CDR2 (SGHTA, FQGNSA) derive from the germline V gene. The CDR3 sequence holds 13 residues, the cysteine and phenylalanine included. Of the read, only the CDR3 DNA is kept; its 39 bases are in frame from base 1. Trimming takes 2 bases from V and 4 bases from J, and the germline ends sit 8 bases apart.

The receptor was isolated from a man aged 18 to 29 in good health. Some clones in this sample may be carry-over from other donors' samples. Source material: memory CD8+ T cells from PBMCs. Reading the label with the study, this specimen's cell subset or site is: CD45RO+ cells pooled with CCR7-negative TemRA cells. The chain joins TRBV7-2 to TRBJ1-2; the best D guess is TRBD1, with 6 bases matching. The sequenced DNA is TGTGCCAGCAGCTTAACAGGGCTCTATGGCTACACCTTC. Its translation reads: CASSLTGLYGYTF. Reference TRBV7-2 and TRBJ1-2 proteins supply the regions before and after the CDR3; the full variable domain is: GAGVSQSPSNKVTEKGKDVELRCDPISGHTALYWYRQSLGQGLEFLIYFQGNSAPDKSGLPSDRFSAERTGGSVSTLTIQRTQQEDSAVYLCASSLTGLYGYTFGSGTRLTVV.